Following are 20 T cell receptor beta chains from one sample sequenced in a study of beta chain features in type 1 diabetes. General study points: Across all four CD4+ subsets, people with type 1 diabetes showed modestly shorter TCRB CDR3s.

Expressed TCRB transcripts were sequenced because the isolated RNA had all been reverse transcribed beforehand. This table comes from immunoSEQ multiplex PCR, and its TCRdb copy is limited to in-frame clones, with some not included. The data show 600,000 or so clones, with over 13% seen just once and around 0.04% held by the top ten. Their antigen targets remain unknown. Sequencing was done on a sample of naive CD4+ T cells from blood. All receptors come from a young man with type 1 diabetes.

The chain carries TRBV6-6 and TRBJ1-5, with D hard to call. The CDR3 has 13 amino acids. Trimming left V 2 bases short and J 11 bases short, with 13 bases between. Germline lookup yields CDR1 MNHNY and CDR2 SVGAGI (reference sequence). The CDR3: CASSYSPGVSQHF. CDR3 bases: TGTGCCAGCAGTTACAGCCCCGGTGTATCCCAGCATTTT.

There are a few counts of this clone. The genes are TRBV9 and TRBJ1-2; 9 bases are a match to TRBD1. V lost 4 bases and J lost 2; bases outside the gene matches: 6. Germline V gives CDR1 SGDLS, CDR2 YYNGEE. This CDR3 comprises 15 residues. CDR3 DNA sequence: TGTGCCAGCAGCCTCACAGGGGGCTGGAACTATGGCTACACCTTC. Translating gives CASSLTGGWNYGYTF.

This chain links TRBV5-1 with TRBJ2-1; D is unresolved. CDR3 length equals 11 residues. Trimming left V 1 base short and J 8 bases short, with 4 bases between. Germline CDR1 is SGHRS and CDR2 is YFSETQ. The CDR3 spells CASSLQYEQFF. The CDR3 DNA sequence: TGCGCCAGCAGCTTGCAGTATGAGCAGTTCTTC. Full variable domain (remainder filled in from reference TRBV5-1 and TRBJ2-1): KAGVTQTPRYLIKTRGQQVTLSCSPISGHRSVSWYQQTPGQGLQFLFEYFSETQRNKGNFPGRFSGRQFSNSRSEMNVSTLELGDSALYLCASSLQYEQFFGPGTRLTVL.

This clone was seen only a few times. The rearrangement uses TRBV13 and TRBJ2-3; 8 nucleotides line up with TRBD1. Looked up from germline, CDR1 is PRHDT and CDR2 is FYEKMQ (reference sequence). The CDR3 length is 14 residues. Germline trimming cut 8 bases from V and 4 bases from J; bases unmatched to any gene: 8. CDR3 DNA: TGTGCCAGCCGGTATCAGGGGGCCTCAGATACGCAGTATTTT. It translates to CASRYQGASDTQYF.

The chain employs TRBV5-1 and TRBJ2-5; D unresolved. V lost 0 bases, J lost 5 bases, and 11 bases lay in between. The CDR3 has 14 amino acids. Germline V gives CDR1 SGHRS, CDR2 YFSETQ. DNA for the CDR3: TGCGCCAGCAGCTTGGCCGGCCTCGGGGAGACCCAGTACTTC. Its translation is CASSLAGLGETQYF. The variable domain in full, with the rest retrieved from reference TRBV5-1 and TRBJ2-5, is KAGVTQTPRYLIKTRGQQVTLSCSPISGHRSVSWYQQTPGQGLQFLFEYFSETQRNKGNFPGRFSGRQFSNSRSEMNVSTLELGDSALYLCASSLAGLGETQYFGPGTRLLVL.

This chain joins TRBV6-7 and TRBJ2-3, with D uncertain. TRBV6-7 is known as an ORF, though its function is uncertain. The CDR3 is 11 amino acids. The germline V and J ends were trimmed by 8 bases and 5 bases, with 8 bases remaining between them. The chain's CDR3 is CASHSLDTQYF. The DNA for the CDR3 is TGTGCCAGCCACTCCTTAGATACGCAGTATTTT.

The sample holds a few counts of this clone. This sample includes further DNA sequences coding for the same CDR3. The rearrangement joins TRBV7-9 to TRBJ2-5, with D unresolved. The V and J ends lost 5 bases and 5 bases respectively, with 6 bases between them. The CDR3 runs to 11 residues. Per the germline V gene, CDR1 is SEHNR and CDR2 is FQNEAQ (reference sequence). CDR3 sequence (DNA): TGTGCCAGCAGCAGTTCTGAGACCCAGTACTTC. It yields the protein CASSSSETQYF. The entire variable domain, with the rest obtained from reference TRBV7-9 and TRBJ2-5, is as follows: DTGVSQNPRHKITKRGQNVTFRCDPISEHNRLYWYRQTLGQGPEFLTYFQNEAQLEKSRLLSDRFSAERPKGSFSTLEIQRTEQGDSAMYLCASSSSETQYFGPGTRLLVL.

This clone was found a few times. The chain has TRBV11-2 and TRBJ2-1; D is perhaps TRBD1 (6 bases). This CDR3 is built from 15 residues. Germline CDR1 and CDR2: SGHAT and FQNNGV. V was trimmed by 1 base and J by 2 bases, leaving 9 bases between them. CDR3 in amino acids: CASSLAGVTYNEQFF. In DNA form, the CDR3 reads TGTGCCAGCAGCTTAGCAGGGGTCACCTACAATGAGCAGTTCTTC.

This clone has only a few counts. The chain has TRBV27 and TRBJ1-2; D not certain. The germline V gene encodes CDR1 MNHEY and CDR2 SMNVEV (reference sequence). Between the trimmed V and J ends, which lost 2 bases and 4 bases, there was a span of 11 bases. The CDR3 has 14 residues. CDR3 nucleotide sequence: TGTGCCAGCAGTTTAGAACCGATTACCTATGGCTACACCTTC. Amino acid sequence: CASSLEPITYGYTF.

This clone was picked up a small number of times. The genes are TRBV29-1 and TRBJ1-1; tentatively, D is TRBD1 (5 bases). Germline V CDR1 and CDR2: SQVTM, ANQGSEA. V dropped 5 bases and J dropped 4 bases, with 29 bases sitting between them. This CDR3 comprises 18 residues. DNA for the CDR3: TGCAGCGTTAGGGGTCGGGAAACCCCAAGGGAGGCACGCACTGAAGCTTTCTTT. It yields the protein CSVRGRETPREARTEAFF.

This chain joins TRBV7-2 and TRBJ2-7; tentatively, D is TRBD1 (5 bases). V was pared by 6 bases and J by 3 bases, with 18 bases between. This CDR3 comprises 15 residues. In germline, CDR1 is SGHTA, CDR2 FQGNSA. The CDR3 spells CASSAGSEVGYEQYF. CDR3 bases: TGTGCCAGCAGTGCAGGGTCCGAAGTCGGCTACGAGCAGTACTTC.

Only a few counts were recorded for this clone. The J gene is TRBJ1-2, the V gene TRBV10-3; possibly TRBD1 for D (6 bases). Germline V lookup: CDR1 ENHRY, CDR2 SYGVKD. The CDR3 extends over 15 amino acids. The ends were cut back, 9 bases at V and 2 bases at J, with 19 bases in the middle. This chain's CDR3 is CAITRGGRGNYGYTF. The DNA of the CDR3 is TGTGCCATTACCCGAGGAGGGAGGGGGAACTATGGCTACACCTTC.

This clone was recorded a few times. V and J are TRBV29-1 and TRBJ2-3, with D possibly matching TRBD1 (6 bases). The germline V gene encodes CDR1 SQVTM and CDR2 ANQGSEA. Trimming removed 7 bases from V and 2 bases from J, with 7 bases in between. This CDR3 contains 11 residues. CDR3 nucleotides: TGCAGCGGACAGGTCACAGATACGCAGTATTTT. Amino acids: CSGQVTDTQYF.

The V call is TRBV10-3, the J call TRBJ2-2; D may be TRBD2 (6 bases). CDR1 ENHRY and CDR2 SYGVKD come from the germline V gene. CDR3 length: 14 amino acids. The V end was cut by 6 bases, the J end by 5 bases, with 13 bases between. CDR3 residues: CAIRGLGETGELFF. The CDR3 nucleotides read TGTGCCATCAGGGGACTCGGAGAGACCGGGGAGCTGTTTTTT.

This clone showed up just a few times. The rearrangement links TRBV30 to TRBJ2-1, with unresolved D. The CDR3 is 10 residues long. CDR1 is GTSNPN, CDR2 SVGIG, per germline (reference sequence). V lost 8 bases, J lost 5 bases, and 7 bases lay in between. CDR3 DNA: TGTGCCGCCCATAACAATGAGCAGTTCTTC. Encoded protein: CAAHNNEQFF.

This clone turned up a few times. The chain couples TRBV11-2 to TRBJ2-1, with unresolved D. The V gene's germline CDR1 is SGHAT and CDR2 FQNNGV. Trimming took 1 base from V and 2 from J, leaving 6 bases between them. CDR3 length: 14 amino acids. In DNA form, the CDR3 reads TGTGCCAGCAGCTTAGGTCTAGCCTACAATGAGCAGTTCTTC. It specifies CASSLGLAYNEQFF.

V usage is TRBV28 and J usage is TRBJ2-7; the D is unclear. The CDR3 sequence is 12 residues long. Trimming left V 4 bases short and J 2 bases short, with 6 bases between. CDR1 is MDHEN, CDR2 SYDVKM, per germline. The chain's CDR3 is CASSSRPYEQYF. The CDR3 DNA sequence: TGTGCCAGCAGTTCCCGACCCTACGAGCAGTACTTC. Full variable domain (rest looked up from reference TRBV28 and TRBJ2-7): DVKVTQSSRYLVKRTGEKVFLECVQDMDHENMFWYRQDPGLGLRLIYFSYDVKMKEKGDIPEGYSVSREKKERFSLILESASTNQTSMYLCASSSRPYEQYFGPGTRLTVT.

Concerning this clone itself: This sample also contains other DNA sequences that code for the same CDR3. This chain connects TRBV9 to TRBJ2-5; 13 nucleotides align to TRBD2. The CDR3 is 15 amino acids. The V gene's germline CDR1 is SGDLS and CDR2 YYNGEE. Trimming at V came to 4 bases and at J to 5 bases, leaving 5 bases not matched to a gene. DNA for the CDR3: TGTGCCAGCAGCCCTCAGACTAGCGGGGGGGAGACCCAGTACTTC. Protein sequence: CASSPQTSGGETQYF.

In its sample, this clone was seen a few times. The chain uses TRBV18 and TRBJ1-3; no clear D. Germline assignment: CDR1 KGHSH and CDR2 LQKENI. Trimming cost V 0 bases and J 0 bases, with 9 bases left between them. The CDR3 has 16 residues. CDR3 bases: TGTGCCAGCTCACCACCGGCGGGAGACTCTGGAAACACCATATATTTT. Its translation: CASSPPAGDSGNTIYF. The variable domain in full, with the rest retrieved from reference TRBV18 and TRBJ1-3, is NAGVMQNPRHLVRRRGQEARLRCSPMKGHSHVYWYRQLPEEGLKFMVYLQKENIIDESGMPKERFSAEFPKEGPSILRIQQVVRGDSAAYFCASSPPAGDSGNTIYFGEGSWLTVV.

Only a few counts were recorded for this clone. The V call is TRBV5-1, the J call TRBJ2-1, with D unclear. Germline-derived CDR1 and CDR2 are SGHRS and YFSETQ. The CDR3 runs 13 residues. V lost 5 bases and J lost 5, with 11 bases in between. For the CDR3, the DNA is TGCGCCAGCAGTTCAGGTTCAAACAATGAGCAGTTCTTC. Translated: CASSSGSNNEQFF.